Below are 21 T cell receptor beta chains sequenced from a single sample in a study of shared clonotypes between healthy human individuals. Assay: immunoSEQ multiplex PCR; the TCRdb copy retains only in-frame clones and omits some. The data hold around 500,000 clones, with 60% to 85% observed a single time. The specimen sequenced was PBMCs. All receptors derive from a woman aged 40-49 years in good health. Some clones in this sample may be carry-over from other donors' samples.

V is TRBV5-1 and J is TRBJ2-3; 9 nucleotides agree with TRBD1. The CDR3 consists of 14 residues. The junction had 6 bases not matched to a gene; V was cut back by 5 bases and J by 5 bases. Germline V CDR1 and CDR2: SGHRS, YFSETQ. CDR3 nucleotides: TGCGCCAGCAGAGGGGACAGGGAAAAAGATACGCAGTATTTT. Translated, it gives CASRGDREKDTQYF.

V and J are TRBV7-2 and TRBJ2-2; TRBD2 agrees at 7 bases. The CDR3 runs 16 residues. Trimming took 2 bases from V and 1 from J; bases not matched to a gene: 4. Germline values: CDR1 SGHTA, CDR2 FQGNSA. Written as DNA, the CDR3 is TGTGCCAGCAGCTTAAGGAGCGGGGTGAACACCGGGGAGCTGTTTTTT. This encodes CASSLRSGVNTGELFF.

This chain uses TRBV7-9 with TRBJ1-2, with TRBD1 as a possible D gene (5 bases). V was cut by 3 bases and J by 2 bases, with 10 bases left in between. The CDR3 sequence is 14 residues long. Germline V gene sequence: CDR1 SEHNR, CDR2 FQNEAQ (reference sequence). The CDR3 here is CASSFDSLNYGYTF. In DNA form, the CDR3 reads TGTGCCAGCAGCTTCGACAGCCTCAACTATGGCTACACCTTC.

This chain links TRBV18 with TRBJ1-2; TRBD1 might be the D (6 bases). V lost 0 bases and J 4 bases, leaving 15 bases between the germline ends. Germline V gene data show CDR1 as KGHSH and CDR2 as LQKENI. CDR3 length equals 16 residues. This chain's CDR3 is CASSPPGTRLIYGYTF. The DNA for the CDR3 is TGTGCCAGCTCACCACCGGGGACAAGACTCATCTATGGCTACACCTTC.

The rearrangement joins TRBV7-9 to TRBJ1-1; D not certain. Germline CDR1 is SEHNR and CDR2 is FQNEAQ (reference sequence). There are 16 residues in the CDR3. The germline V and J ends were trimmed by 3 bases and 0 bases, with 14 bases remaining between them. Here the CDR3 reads CASSFTQYLMNTEAFF. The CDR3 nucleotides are TGTGCCAGCAGCTTCACCCAGTATCTTATGAACACTGAAGCTTTCTTT.

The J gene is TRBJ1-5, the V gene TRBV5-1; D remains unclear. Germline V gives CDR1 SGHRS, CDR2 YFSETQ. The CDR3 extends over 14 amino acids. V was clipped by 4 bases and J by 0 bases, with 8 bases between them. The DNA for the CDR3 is TGCGCCAGCAGCACCGGAGATAGCAATCAGCCCCAGCATTTT. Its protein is CASSTGDSNQPQHF.

CDR3 sequence: CASSQDGGHSTDTQYF. The CDR3 region has the DNA TGCGCCAGCAGCCAAGACGGGGGCCATAGCACAGATACGCAGTATTTT. The genes are TRBV4-3 and TRBJ2-3; D assignment may be TRBD1 or TRBD2 (6 bases each). Germline lookup yields CDR1 LGHNA and CDR2 YSLEER. Trimming removed 0 bases from V and 0 bases from J, with 10 bases in between. CDR3 length: 16 amino acids.

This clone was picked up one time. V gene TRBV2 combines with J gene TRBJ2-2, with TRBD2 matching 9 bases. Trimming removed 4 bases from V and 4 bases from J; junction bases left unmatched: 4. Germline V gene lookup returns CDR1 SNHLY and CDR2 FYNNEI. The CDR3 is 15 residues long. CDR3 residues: CASSAGLASTGELFF. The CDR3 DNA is TGTGCCAGCAGTGCAGGACTAGCGTCCACCGGGGAGCTGTTTTTT.

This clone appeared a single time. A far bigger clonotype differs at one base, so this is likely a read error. The CDR3 coding sequence is TGTGCCAGCAGCCCAATGGATGTCTCAGGTTTCTTT. Protein: CASSPMDVSGFF. The chain recombines TRBV7-9 with TRBJ1-1; D gene uncertain. Trimming took off 5 bases at V and 13 bases at J, with 17 bases between the two ends. Germline CDR1 is SEHNR and CDR2 is FQNEAQ (reference sequence). This CDR3 has 12 residues.

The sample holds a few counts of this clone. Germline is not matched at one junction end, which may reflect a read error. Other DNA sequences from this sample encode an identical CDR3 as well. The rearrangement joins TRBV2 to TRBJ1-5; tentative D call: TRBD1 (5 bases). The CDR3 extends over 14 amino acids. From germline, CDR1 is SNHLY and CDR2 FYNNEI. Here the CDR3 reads CASSGLGPGQPQHF. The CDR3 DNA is TGTGCCAGCAGTGGTCTGGGGCCAGGGCAGCCCCAGCACTTT.

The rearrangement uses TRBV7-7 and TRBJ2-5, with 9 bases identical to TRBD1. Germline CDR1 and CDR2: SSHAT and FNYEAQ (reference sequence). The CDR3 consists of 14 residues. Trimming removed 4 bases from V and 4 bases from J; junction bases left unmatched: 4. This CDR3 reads CASSSQGALETQYF. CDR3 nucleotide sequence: TGTGCCAGCAGCTCACAGGGGGCTTTAGAGACCCAGTACTTC.

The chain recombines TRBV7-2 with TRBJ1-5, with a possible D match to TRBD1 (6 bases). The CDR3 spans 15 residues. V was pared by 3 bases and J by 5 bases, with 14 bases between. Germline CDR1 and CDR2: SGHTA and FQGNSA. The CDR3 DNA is TGTGCCAGCAGCTTTGTTGGGGGGCTCGATCAGCCCCAGCATTTT. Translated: CASSFVGGLDQPQHF.

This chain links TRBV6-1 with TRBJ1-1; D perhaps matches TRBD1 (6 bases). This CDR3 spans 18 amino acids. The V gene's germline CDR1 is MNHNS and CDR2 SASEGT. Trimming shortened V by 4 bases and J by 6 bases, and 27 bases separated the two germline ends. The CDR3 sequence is CASSVGQRGAVRSAEAFF. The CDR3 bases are TGTGCCAGCAGTGTGGGCCAGAGGGGGGCCGTAAGGAGCGCTGAAGCTTTCTTT.

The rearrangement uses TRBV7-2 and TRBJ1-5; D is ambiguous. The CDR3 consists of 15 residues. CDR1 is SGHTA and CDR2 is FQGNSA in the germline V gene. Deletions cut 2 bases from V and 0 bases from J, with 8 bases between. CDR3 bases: TGTGCCAGCAGCTTATATGGGAATAGCAATCAGCCCCAGCATTTT. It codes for CASSLYGNSNQPQHF.

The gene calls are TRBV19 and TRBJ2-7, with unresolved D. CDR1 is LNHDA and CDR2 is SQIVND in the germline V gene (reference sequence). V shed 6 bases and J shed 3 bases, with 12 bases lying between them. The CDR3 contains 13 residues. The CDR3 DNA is TGTGCCAGTAGCCCCCCCGGGTTCTACGAGCAGTACTTC. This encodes CASSPPGFYEQYF.

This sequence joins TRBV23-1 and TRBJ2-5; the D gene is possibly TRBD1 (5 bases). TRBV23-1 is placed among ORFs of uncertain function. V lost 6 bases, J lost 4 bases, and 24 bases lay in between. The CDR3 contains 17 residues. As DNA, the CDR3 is TGCGCCAGCAGCCATTTAAGGGGCATCCCCCCTGGAGAGACCCAGTACTTC. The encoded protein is CASSHLRGIPPGETQYF.

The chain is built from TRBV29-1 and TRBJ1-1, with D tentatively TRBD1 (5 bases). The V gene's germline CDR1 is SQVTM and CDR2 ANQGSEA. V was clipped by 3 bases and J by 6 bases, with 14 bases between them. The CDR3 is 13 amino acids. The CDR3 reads CSVDGALGAEAFF. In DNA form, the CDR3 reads TGCAGCGTTGACGGGGCACTTGGCGCTGAAGCTTTCTTT.

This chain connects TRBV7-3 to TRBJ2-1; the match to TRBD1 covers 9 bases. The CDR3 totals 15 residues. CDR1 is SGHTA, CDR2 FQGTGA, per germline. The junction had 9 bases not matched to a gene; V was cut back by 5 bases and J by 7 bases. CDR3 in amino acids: CASSEDRGLGNEQFF. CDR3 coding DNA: TGTGCCAGCAGCGAGGACAGGGGTTTGGGTAATGAGCAGTTCTTC.

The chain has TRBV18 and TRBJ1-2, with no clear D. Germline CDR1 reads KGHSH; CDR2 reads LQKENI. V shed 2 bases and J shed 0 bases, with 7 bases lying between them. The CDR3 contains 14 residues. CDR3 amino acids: CASSPGSTNYGYTF. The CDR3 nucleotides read TGTGCCAGCTCACCAGGTTCAACTAACTATGGCTACACCTTC.

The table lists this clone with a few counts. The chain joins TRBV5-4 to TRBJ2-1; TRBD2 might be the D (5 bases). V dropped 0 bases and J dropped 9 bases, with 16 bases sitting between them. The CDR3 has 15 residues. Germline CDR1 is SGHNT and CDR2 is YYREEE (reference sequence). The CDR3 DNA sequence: TGTGCCAGCAGCTTGGCCGAGGGCGGTTCGGTTGAGCAGTTCTTC. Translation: CASSLAEGGSVEQFF.

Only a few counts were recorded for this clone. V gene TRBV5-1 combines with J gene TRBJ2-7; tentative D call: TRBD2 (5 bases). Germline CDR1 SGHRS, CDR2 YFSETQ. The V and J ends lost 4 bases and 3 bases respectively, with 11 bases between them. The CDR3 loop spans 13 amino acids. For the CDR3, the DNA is TGCGCCAGCAGCATTAACGGAGGCTACGAGCAGTACTTC. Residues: CASSINGGYEQYF.